Shown below are 7 T cell receptor beta chains from a single sample sequenced in a study of early T cells in non-severe SARS-CoV-2 infection. MiXCR, applied by TCRdb to the 5' RACE reads, yields one record per CDR3 protein. The repertoire includes 40,000 to 50,000 distinct CDR3 sequences, about 9.9% of them detected once, and 20% to 25% sits in the top ten. The specimen sequenced was whole blood. These receptors all stem from an adult who was a healthcare worker with PCR-confirmed SARS-CoV-2 infection or an uninfected control (not recorded which).

This clonotype has more than one count but fewer than ten. The chain is built from TRBV7-9 and TRBJ1-4; D unclear. The germline V gene encodes CDR1 SEHNR and CDR2 FQNEAQ (reference sequence). V shed 5 bases and J shed 7 bases, with 14 bases lying between them. The CDR3 spans 14 residues. Here the CDR3 DNA reads TGTGCCAGCAGCACTTCAAGTTATAGTGAAAAACTGTTTTTT. This codes for CASSTSSYSEKLFF.

The sample holds many counts of this clonotype. The CDR3 region has the DNA TGTGCCAGCAGTTTTGGCTCGAACACCGGGGAGCTGTTTTTT. It is translated as CASSFGSNTGELFF. The chain combines TRBV12-3 or TRBV12-4 with TRBJ2-2, with no clear D. Trimming removed 3 bases from V and 0 bases from J, with 5 bases in between. The CDR3 runs to 14 residues.

In this sample, this clonotype turned up many times. This sequence joins TRBV20-1 and TRBJ2-6, with 12 positions matching TRBD2. The CDR3 extends over 15 amino acids. J lost 0 bases, V lost 7 bases, and 1 base had no gene match. Per the germline V gene, CDR1 is DFQATT and CDR2 is SNEGSKA (reference sequence). The CDR3 reads CSGTSGDSGANVLTF. CDR3 nucleotides: TGCAGTGGGACTAGCGGGGACTCTGGGGCCAACGTCCTGACTTTC.

This clonotype was counted a few times. Sequence at one end of the junction differs from germline and may be a read error. V gene TRBV29-1 combines with J gene TRBJ2-2; a weak D match, TRBD2 (6 bases). The CDR3 is 13 amino acids. The germline gives CDR1 SQVTM, CDR2 ANQGSEA. Written as DNA, the CDR3 is TGCAGCGCTGAACTTGGGGGGTCCGGGGAGCTGTTTTTT. The encoded protein is CSAELGGSGELFF.

This clonotype was observed at least ten times. J is TRBJ2-1 and V is TRBV29-1; D uncertain. V dropped 6 bases and J dropped 0 bases, with 12 bases sitting between them. Germline assignment: CDR1 SQVTM and CDR2 ANQGSEA. The CDR3 contains 14 residues. The CDR3 sequence is CSVPGPASYNEQFF. In DNA form, the CDR3 reads TGCAGCGTGCCCGGGCCAGCCTCCTACAATGAGCAGTTCTTC.

This clonotype has ten or more counts. V is TRBV7-3 and J is TRBJ1-1; no firm D call. Germline V gene lookup returns CDR1 SGHTA and CDR2 FQGTGA. This CDR3 is built from 16 residues. Trimming took off 5 bases at V and 4 bases at J, with 20 bases between the two ends. This CDR3 reads CASSPSFRAAATEAFF. CDR3 nucleotides: TGTGCCAGCAGCCCTAGCTTCCGGGCTGCGGCCACTGAAGCTTTCTTT. The full variable domain, its missing parts supplied by reference TRBV7-3 and TRBJ1-1, is GAGVSQTPSNKVTEKGKYVELRCDPISGHTALYWYRQSLGQGPEFLIYFQGTGAADDSGLPNDRFFAVRPEGSVSTLKIQRTERGDSAVYLCASSPSFRAAATEAFFGQGTRLTVV.

Relative to its sample, this clonotype is medium-sized. The J gene is TRBJ2-7, the V gene TRBV6-2 or TRBV6-3; D is unresolved. V was pared by 4 bases and J by 2 bases, with 9 bases between. Germline assignment: CDR1 MNHEY and CDR2 SVGEGT. There are 13 residues in the CDR3. The CDR3 DNA is TGTGCCAGCAGTTTGTCAGAGGCCTACGAGCAGTACTTC. Encoded protein: CASSLSEAYEQYF.